This section outlines one T cell receptor (beta chain) sequence together with its context. Antigen unknown. Profiled with immunoSEQ multiplex PCR; TCRdb holds only in-frame clones, not every one. Seen here are about 2.1 million clones, about 92% observed once, and the top ten hold 1.5% to 2%. This sample is drawn from a study of shared clonotypes between healthy human individuals. Looking at the study overall: Three plates were used per donor for CD4 naive, three for CD4 memory, two for CD8 naive and one for CD8 memory.

CD8 cells classed as naive were CD45RO-negative and positively selected for CCR7, excluding terminally differentiated effector memory CD45RA+ cells. The CDR3 totals 16 residues. Germline V gene data show CDR1 as SQVTM and CDR2 as ANQGSEA. V was clipped by 0 bases and J by 4 bases; unmatched bases: 11. Findings and limits, study-wide: Naive subsets typically showed greater estimated richness than memory subsets.

The V call is TRBV29-1, the J call TRBJ1-1, with 7 bases aligning to TRBD1. The source of this sequence is a man aged 18 to 30 in good health. Some clones in this sample may be carry-over from other donors' samples. The sequencing input was naive CD8+ T cells from PBMCs. The CDR3 protein is CSVEDQFTGVPTEAFF. CDR3 nucleotides: TGCAGCGTTGAAGATCAGTTCACAGGGGTCCCCACTGAAGCTTTCTTT.